This T cell receptor (beta chain) appears in the sequencing data of a study of Ad26.COV2.S vaccination and SARS-CoV-2 variants. Background on the study: Recipients of Ad26.COV2.S got it intramuscularly, once or twice 56 days apart. General study points: Comparable non-spike TCR breadth was observed in vaccine and placebo recipients. Total T cell responses may have been underestimated by the TCR breadth and depth analyses.

Profiled with immunoSEQ multiplex PCR; TCRdb holds only in-frame clones, not every one. The sample consists of hundreds of thousands of clones, 89% of them appearing once. CDR3 length: 15 residues. The V gene's germline CDR1 is SNHLY and CDR2 FYNNEI. The germline V and J ends were trimmed by 7 bases and 4 bases, with 19 bases remaining between them. The treatment is: roughly 18 received Ad26.COV2.S at low or high dose, single or two shots; roughly five received placebo; per-sample allocation not given. The samples date from day 63 after the first vaccine or placebo injection. Expressing Wuhan-strain SARS-CoV-2 spike, an Ad26 vector served as the vaccine. For this clone: The target antigen is unknown.

The starting material was peripheral blood, obtained in a trial of Ad26.COV2.S vaccine versus placebo. The source of this sequence is a person between 18 and 60 years old who received the Ad26.COV2.S COVID-19 vaccine or a placebo. The chain combines TRBV2 with TRBJ1-2, with D possibly TRBD1 on 6 matching bases. DNA for the CDR3: TGTGCCAGCACCCCCCGTCCGGGGGGCGGCTATGGCTACACCTTC. It encodes CASTPRPGGGYGYTF.